These T cell receptor beta chains were read from a single sample in a study of TIL therapy for anti-PD-1-resistant metastatic lung cancer. This table comes from immunoSEQ multiplex PCR, and its TCRdb copy is limited to in-frame clones, with some not included. Here the sample spans tens of thousands of clones, 70% to 85% being singletons. The material was blood, obtained at baseline. The source is a man aged 70-80 years with non-small cell lung cancer. Both conserved end residues are part of each CDR3. A D gene is named only where the DNA matches it firmly. Only some rows state a clone size, as once, few, many or a class for expanded clones.

J	size	V	D	CDR3	DNA
TRBJ2-1	few	TRBV14	TRBD2	CASSQHGSGRTHEQFF	TGTGCCAGCAGTCAACATGGTAGCGGGAGAACACATGAGCAGTTCTTC
TRBJ2-2	once	TRBV5-8	TRBD1	CASSLTGTGTPPGELFF	TGTGCCAGCAGCCTAACCGGGACAGGGACCCCTCCGGGGGAGCTGTTTTTT
TRBJ1-5	-	TRBV25-1	-	CASSLGSNQPQHF	TGTGCCAGCAGTCTAGGAAGCAATCAGCCCCAGCATTTT
TRBJ2-1	-	TRBV7-9	TRBD2	CASRESSGGRVSNNEQFF	TGTGCCAGCAGGGAATCTAGCGGAGGCCGGGTTTCCAACAATGAGCAGTTCTTC
TRBJ1-5	-	TRBV28	-	CASSLWERWRVSHQPQHF	TGTGCCAGCAGTTTATGGGAACGGTGGAGGGTCTCACATCAGCCCCAGCATTTT
TRBJ1-3	-	TRBV9	-	CASASRGNTIYF	TGTGCCAGCGCGTCCAGGGGAAACACCATATATTTT
TRBJ2-2	-	TRBV15	-	CATSTLDLGTGELFF	TGTGCCACCAGCACCCTTGACCTGGGCACCGGGGAGCTGTTTTTT
TRBJ2-7	few	TRBV5-5	-	CASSLGVLGLGEQYF	TGTGCCAGCAGCTTGGGGGTGTTGGGCCTGGGCGAGCAGTACTTC
TRBJ2-2	-	TRBV6-1	-	CASRARTNTGELFF	TGTGCCAGCCGGGCAAGAACGAACACCGGGGAGCTGTTTTTT
TRBJ2-5	-	TRBV11-2	-	CASTVGSAETQYF	TGTGCCAGCACCGTGGGGAGTGCGGAGACCCAGTACTTC